Reported below is one TCR beta chain. The data belong to a study of blood T cell repertoires in COVID-19. Across the study: Samples of COVID-19 (acute and convalescent) were obtained from the United States, Italy and Spain. Sample material is recorded as cDNA or gDNA derived from T cells, B-cell-depleted T cells, or PBMCs.

Germline V gene data show CDR1 as SGHAT and CDR2 as FQNNGV. The V and J ends lost 3 bases and 4 bases, in that order; junction bases with no gene match: 7. This CDR3 comprises 17 residues. In the source study's methods: For nucleated cells, counts were estimated from reference gene primer amplification. The table came from immunoSEQ multiplex PCR; TCRdb's copy has only in-frame clones and leaves some out. That table supplies the V and J calls and clone size; D and trimming were determined from the DNA. Of roughly 78,000 clones in the sample, around 78% were seen once. Material: peripheral blood. This receptor was taken from a woman older than 75 with acute or convalescent COVID-19. The chain links TRBV11-2 to TRBJ2-1; TRBD2 matches 12 bases. The DNA for the CDR3 is TGTGCCAGCAGCTTGACTAGCGGGAGCTTATTTTACAATGAGCAGTTCTTC. Translated, it gives CASSLTSGSLFYNEQFF.